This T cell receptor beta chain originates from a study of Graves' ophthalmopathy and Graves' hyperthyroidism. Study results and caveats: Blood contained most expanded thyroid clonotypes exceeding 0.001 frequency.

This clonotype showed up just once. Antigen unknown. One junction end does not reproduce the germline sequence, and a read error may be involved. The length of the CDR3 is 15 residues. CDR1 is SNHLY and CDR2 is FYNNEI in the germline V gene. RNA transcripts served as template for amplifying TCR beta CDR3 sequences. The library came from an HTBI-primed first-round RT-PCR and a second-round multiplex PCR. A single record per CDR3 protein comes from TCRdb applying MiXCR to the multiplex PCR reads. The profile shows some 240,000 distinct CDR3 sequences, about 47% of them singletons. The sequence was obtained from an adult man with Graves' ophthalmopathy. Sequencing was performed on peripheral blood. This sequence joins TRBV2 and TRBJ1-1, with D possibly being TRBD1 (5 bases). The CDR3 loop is CTSSPGGVAAVEAFF. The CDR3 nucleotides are TGTACCAGCAGCCCCGGGGGTGTCGCGGCGGTCGAAGCTTTCTTT. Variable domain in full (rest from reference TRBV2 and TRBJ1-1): EPEVTQTPSHQVTQMGQEVILRCVPISNHLYFYWYRQILGQKVEFLVSFYNNEISEKSEIFDDQFSVERPDGSNFTLKIRSTKLEDSAMYFCTSSPGGVAAVEAFFGQGTRLTVV.